This TCR beta chain was observed in a study of CD8+ T cells in alopecia areata. Study results and limitations: Scalp sequencing captures resident alphabeta T cells of normal skin too.

As for this clone: Its antigen is not identified.

Once RNA had been extracted, it was reverse transcribed into cDNA to act as the sequencing template. The table came from immunoSEQ multiplex PCR; TCRdb's copy has only in-frame clones and leaves some out. The top ten hold 11% of the sample, which has 150,000 to 200,000 clones, 65% to 75% seen once. This clonotype was sampled from a human donor with alopecia areata. Sequences were derived from CD8+ T cells sorted from blood, sampled at week 0.

Here the CDR3 DNA reads TGTGCCAGCAGCTTAAATATGGCCGCCCACGGCTACGAGCAGTACTTC. Amino acids: CASSLNMAAHGYEQYF. The genes are TRBV7-8 and TRBJ2-7, with D hard to call. The CDR3 length is 16 residues. Germline V lookup: CDR1 SGHVS, CDR2 FQNEAQ. Trimming shortened V by 2 bases and J by 3 bases, and 17 bases separated the two germline ends.